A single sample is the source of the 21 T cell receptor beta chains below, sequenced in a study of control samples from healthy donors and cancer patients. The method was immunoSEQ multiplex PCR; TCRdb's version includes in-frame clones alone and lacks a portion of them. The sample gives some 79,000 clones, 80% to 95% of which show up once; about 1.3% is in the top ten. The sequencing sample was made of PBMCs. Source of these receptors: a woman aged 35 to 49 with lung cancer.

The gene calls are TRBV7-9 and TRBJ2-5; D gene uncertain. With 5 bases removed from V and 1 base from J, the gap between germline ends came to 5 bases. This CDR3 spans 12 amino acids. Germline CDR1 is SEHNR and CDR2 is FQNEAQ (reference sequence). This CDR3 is CASSRTQETQYF. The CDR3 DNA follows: TGTGCCAGCAGCCGTACCCAAGAGACCCAGTACTTC.

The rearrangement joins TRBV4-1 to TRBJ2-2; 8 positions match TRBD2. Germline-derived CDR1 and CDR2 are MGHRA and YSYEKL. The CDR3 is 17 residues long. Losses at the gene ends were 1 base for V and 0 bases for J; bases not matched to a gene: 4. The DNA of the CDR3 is TGCGCCAGCAGCCAAGTTCCAGCGGGGGCGAACACCGGGGAGCTGTTTTTT. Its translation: CASSQVPAGANTGELFF.

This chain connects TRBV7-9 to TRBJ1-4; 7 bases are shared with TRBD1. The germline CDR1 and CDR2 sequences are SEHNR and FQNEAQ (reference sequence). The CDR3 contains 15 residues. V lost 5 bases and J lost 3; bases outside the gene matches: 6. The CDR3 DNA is TGTGCCAGCAGCCCGTGGGGACAGCCTAATGAAAAACTGTTTTTT. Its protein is CASSPWGQPNEKLFF. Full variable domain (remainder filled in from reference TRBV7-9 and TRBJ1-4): DTGVSQNPRHKITKRGQNVTFRCDPISEHNRLYWYRQTLGQGPEFLTYFQNEAQLEKSRLLSDRFSAERPKGSFSTLEIQRTEQGDSAMYLCASSPWGQPNEKLFFGSGTQLSVL.

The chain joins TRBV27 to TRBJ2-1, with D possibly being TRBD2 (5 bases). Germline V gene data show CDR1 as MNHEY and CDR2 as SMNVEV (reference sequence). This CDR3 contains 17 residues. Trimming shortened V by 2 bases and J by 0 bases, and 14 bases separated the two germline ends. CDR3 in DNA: TGTGCCAGCAGTTTAGGGCTAGCCGAGAGCTCCTACAATGAGCAGTTCTTC. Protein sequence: CASSLGLAESSYNEQFF.

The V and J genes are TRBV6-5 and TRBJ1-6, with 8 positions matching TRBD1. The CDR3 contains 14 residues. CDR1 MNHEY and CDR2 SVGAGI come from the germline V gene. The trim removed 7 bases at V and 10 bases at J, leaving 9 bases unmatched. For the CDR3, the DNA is TGTGCCAGCACCTCGGGGACAGGACCCTCACCCCTCCACTTT. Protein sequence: CASTSGTGPSPLHF.

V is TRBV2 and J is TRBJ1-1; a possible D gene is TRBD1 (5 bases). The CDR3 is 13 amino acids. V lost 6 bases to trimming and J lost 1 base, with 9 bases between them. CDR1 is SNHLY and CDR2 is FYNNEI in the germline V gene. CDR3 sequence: CASRSTGNTEAFF. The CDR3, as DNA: TGTGCCAGCAGGTCAACAGGGAACACTGAAGCTTTCTTT.

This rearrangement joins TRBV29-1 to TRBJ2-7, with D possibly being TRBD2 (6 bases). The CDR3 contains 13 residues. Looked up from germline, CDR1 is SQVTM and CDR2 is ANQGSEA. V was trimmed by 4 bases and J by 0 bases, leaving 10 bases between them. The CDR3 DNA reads TGCAGCGTTGGCCAGGGACTCTCCTACGAGCAGTACTTC. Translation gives CSVGQGLSYEQYF.

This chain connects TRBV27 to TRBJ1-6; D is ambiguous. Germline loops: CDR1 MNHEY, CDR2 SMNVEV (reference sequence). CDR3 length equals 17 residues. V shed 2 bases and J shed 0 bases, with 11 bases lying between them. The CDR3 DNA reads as TGTGCCAGCAGTTTAGTCTTTCCCTCCTCCTATAATTCACCCCTCCACTTT. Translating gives CASSLVFPSSYNSPLHF.

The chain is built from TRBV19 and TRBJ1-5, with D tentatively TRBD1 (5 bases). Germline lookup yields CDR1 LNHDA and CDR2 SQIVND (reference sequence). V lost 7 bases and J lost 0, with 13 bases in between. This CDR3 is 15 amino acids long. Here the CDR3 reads CASTDSTYSNQPQHF. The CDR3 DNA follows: TGTGCCAGTACAGACAGTACATATAGCAATCAGCCCCAGCATTTT.

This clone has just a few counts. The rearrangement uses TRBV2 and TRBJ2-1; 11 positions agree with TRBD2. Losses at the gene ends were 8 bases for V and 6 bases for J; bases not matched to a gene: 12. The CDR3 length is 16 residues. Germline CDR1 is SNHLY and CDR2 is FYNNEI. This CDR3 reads CASQNTRLAGSNEQFF. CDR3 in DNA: TGTGCCAGCCAAAATACGAGACTAGCGGGGTCCAATGAGCAGTTCTTC. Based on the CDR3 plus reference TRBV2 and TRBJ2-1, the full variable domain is EPEVTQTPSHQVTQMGQEVILRCVPISNHLYFYWYRQILGQKVEFLVSFYNNEISEKSEIFDDQFSVERPDGSNFTLKIRSTKLEDSAMYFCASQNTRLAGSNEQFFGPGTRLTVL.

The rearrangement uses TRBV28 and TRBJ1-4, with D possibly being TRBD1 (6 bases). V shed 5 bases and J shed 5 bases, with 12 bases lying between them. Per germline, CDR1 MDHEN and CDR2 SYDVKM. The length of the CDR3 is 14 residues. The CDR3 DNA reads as TGTGCCAGCAGTCCCCCAGGGGCAAATGAAAAACTGTTTTTT. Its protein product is CASSPPGANEKLFF. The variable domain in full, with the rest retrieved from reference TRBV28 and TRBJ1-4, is DVKVTQSSRYLVKRTGEKVFLECVQDMDHENMFWYRQDPGLGLRLIYFSYDVKMKEKGDIPEGYSVSREKKERFSLILESASTNQTSMYLCASSPPGANEKLFFGSGTQLSVL.

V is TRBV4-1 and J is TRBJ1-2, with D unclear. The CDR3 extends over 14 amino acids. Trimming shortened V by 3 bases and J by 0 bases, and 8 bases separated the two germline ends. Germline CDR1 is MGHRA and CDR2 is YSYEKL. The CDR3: CASSHINPNYGYTF. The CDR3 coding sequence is TGCGCCAGCAGCCATATAAACCCTAACTATGGCTACACCTTC.

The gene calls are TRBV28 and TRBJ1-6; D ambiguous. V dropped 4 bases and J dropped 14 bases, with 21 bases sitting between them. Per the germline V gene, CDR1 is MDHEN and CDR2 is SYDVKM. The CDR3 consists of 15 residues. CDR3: CASSSKLVQLGALHF. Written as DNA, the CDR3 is TGTGCCAGCAGTTCGAAACTTGTGCAGTTGGGTGCCCTCCACTTT.

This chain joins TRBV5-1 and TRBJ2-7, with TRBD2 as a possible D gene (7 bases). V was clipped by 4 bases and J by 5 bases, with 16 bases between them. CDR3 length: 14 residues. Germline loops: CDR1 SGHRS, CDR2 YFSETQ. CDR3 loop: CASSVWGGGDEQYF. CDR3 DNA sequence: TGCGCCAGCAGCGTCTGGGGGGGCGGGGACGAGCAGTACTTC.

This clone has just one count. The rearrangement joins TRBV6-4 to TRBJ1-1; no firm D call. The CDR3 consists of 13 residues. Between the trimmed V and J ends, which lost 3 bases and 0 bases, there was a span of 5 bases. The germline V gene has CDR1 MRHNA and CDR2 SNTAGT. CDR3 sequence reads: CASSDKLNTEAFF. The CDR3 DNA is TGTGCCAGCAGTGATAAGTTGAACACTGAAGCTTTCTTT.

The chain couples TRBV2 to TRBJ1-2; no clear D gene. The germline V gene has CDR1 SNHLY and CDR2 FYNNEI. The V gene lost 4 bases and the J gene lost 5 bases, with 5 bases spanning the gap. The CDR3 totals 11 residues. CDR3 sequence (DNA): TGTGCCAGCAGTGCTAGTTATGGCTACACCTTC. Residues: CASSASYGYTF.

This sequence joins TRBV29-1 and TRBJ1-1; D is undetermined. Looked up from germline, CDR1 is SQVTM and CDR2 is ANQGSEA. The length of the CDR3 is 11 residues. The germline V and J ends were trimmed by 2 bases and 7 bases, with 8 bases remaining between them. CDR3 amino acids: CSVEPAFEAFF. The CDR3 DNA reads TGCAGCGTTGAACCGGCCTTTGAAGCTTTCTTT.

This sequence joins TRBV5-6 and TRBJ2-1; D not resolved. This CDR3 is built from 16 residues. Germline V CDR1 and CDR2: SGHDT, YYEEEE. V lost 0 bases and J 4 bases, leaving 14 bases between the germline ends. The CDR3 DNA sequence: TGTGCCAGCAGCTTGGCCCGTGTGGCAGCTTACAATGAGCAGTTCTTC. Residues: CASSLARVAAYNEQFF.

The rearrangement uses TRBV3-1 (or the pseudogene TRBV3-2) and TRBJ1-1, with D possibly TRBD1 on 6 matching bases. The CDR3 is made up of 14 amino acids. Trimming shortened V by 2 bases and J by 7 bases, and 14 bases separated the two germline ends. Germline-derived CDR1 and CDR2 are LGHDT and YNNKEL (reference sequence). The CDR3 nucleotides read TGTGCCAGCAGCCAACCGGGGGGAGGGGGTGAAGCTTTCTTT. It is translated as CASSQPGGGGEAFF.

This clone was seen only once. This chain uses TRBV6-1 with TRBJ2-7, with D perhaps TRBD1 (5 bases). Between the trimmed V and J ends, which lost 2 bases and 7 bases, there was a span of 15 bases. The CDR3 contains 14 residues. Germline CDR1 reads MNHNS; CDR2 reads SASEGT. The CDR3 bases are TGTGCCAGCAGTGAAAGATGGCAGGGCGCAGAGCAGTACTTC. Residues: CASSERWQGAEQYF.

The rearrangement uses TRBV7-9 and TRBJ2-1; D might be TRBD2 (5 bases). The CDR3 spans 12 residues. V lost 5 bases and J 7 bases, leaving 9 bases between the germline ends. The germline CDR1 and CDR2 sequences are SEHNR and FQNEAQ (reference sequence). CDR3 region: CASSPAVNEQFF. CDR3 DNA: TGTGCCAGCAGCCCAGCGGTTAATGAGCAGTTCTTC.